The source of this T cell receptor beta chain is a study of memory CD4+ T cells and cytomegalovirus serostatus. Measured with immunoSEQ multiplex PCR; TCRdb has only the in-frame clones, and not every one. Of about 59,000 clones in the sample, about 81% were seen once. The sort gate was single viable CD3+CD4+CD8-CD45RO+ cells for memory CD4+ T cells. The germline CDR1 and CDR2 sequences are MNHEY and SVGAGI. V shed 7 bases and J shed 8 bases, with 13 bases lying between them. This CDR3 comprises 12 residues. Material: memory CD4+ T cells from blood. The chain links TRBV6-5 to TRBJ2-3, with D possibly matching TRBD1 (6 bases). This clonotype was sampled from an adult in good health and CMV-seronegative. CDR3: CASTSQGATQYF. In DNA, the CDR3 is TGTGCCAGCACCTCACAGGGAGCTACGCAGTATTTT.